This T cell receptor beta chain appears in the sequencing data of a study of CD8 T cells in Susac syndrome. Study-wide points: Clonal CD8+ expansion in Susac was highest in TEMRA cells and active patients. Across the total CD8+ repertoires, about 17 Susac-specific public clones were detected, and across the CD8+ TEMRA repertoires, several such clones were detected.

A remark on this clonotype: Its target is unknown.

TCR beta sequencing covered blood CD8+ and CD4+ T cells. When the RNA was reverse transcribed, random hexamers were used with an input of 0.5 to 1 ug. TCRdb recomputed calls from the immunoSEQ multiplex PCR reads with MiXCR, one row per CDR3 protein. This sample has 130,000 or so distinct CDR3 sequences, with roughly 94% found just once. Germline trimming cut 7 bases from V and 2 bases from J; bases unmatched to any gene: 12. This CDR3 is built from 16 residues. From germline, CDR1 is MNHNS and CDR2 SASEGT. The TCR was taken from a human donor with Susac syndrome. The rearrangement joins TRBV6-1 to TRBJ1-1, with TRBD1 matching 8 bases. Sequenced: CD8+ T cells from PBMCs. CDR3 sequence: CASIPGTGPSNTEAFF. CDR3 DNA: TGTGCCAGCATTCCCGGGACAGGCCCCAGCAACACTGAAGCTTTCTTT.